This is a list of T cell receptor beta chains from one sample in a study of T cell repertoires in ileal Crohn's disease. Sequenced by immunoSEQ multiplex PCR; TCRdb stores in-frame clones only, minus some. The data contain roughly 3,900 clones, around 82% of them singletons. The specimen sequenced was ileal tissue. These receptors all come from an adult with Crohn's disease. Both conserved end residues are part of each CDR3. The D gene is left open where the match is weak. The size entry is marked missing in some rows and otherwise reads once, few, many or a size class.

DNA: TGTGCCAGCTCACCACAGACAGGGGAAACTGGCTACACCTTC; CDR3: CASSPQTGETGYTF; J: TRBJ1-2; D: TRBD1; V: TRBV18; size: NA
DNA: TGTGCCAGCAGCACACGGTCGTCGGCGGCGGGGGCCCGTGGCTACACCTTC; CDR3: CASSTRSSAAGARGYTF; J: TRBJ1-2; D: NA; V: TRBV7-9; size: NA
DNA: TGTGCCAGCAGCACAGGGAGTGGTAGCAATCAGCCCCAGCATTTT; CDR3: CASSTGSGSNQPQHF; J: TRBJ1-5; D: NA; V: TRBV6-6; size: NA
DNA: TGTGCCAGCAGCTTGGGCCCTGGCTCCTACGAGCAGTACTTC; CDR3: CASSLGPGSYEQYF; J: TRBJ2-7; D: NA; V: TRBV11-3; size: once
DNA: TGTGCCAGCAGCCCTTTAACAGGGAACTATGGCTACACCTTC; CDR3: CASSPLTGNYGYTF; J: TRBJ1-2; D: NA; V: TRBV7-3; size: NA
DNA: TGCGCCAGCAGCCCTACCGGGGGCGGGGAGCTGTTTTTT; CDR3: CASSPTGGGELFF; J: TRBJ2-2; D: NA; V: TRBV4-1; size: NA
DNA: TGCGCCAGCAGCCAAGAGGTAGTCTACAATGAGCAGTTCTTC; CDR3: CASSQEVVYNEQFF; J: TRBJ2-1; D: NA; V: TRBV4-1; size: NA
DNA: TGTGCCAGCAGTTGGGCTACAGGGGGAGAATATGGCTACACCTTC; CDR3: CASSWATGGEYGYTF; J: TRBJ1-2; D: TRBD1; V: TRBV27; size: NA
DNA: TGTGCCAGTAACAGGGCATCGAACTCCTACGAGCAGTACTTC; CDR3: CASNRASNSYEQYF; J: TRBJ2-7; D: NA; V: TRBV11-2; size: NA
DNA: TGTGCCAGCAGTCCGACAGATCTTCAGCCCCAGCATTTT; CDR3: CASSPTDLQPQHF; J: TRBJ1-5; D: NA; V: TRBV28; size: NA
DNA: TGTGCCAGCAGTGAGAGAATAAGAGACAACGAGCAGTACTTC; CDR3: CASSERIRDNEQYF; J: TRBJ2-7; D: NA; V: TRBV6-1; size: few
DNA: TGTGCCAGCAGCCTCCGACTAGCGAACAATGAGCAGTTCTTC; CDR3: CASSLRLANNEQFF; J: TRBJ2-1; D: TRBD2; V: TRBV4-2; size: few
DNA: TGTGCCACCAGCAGAGGAGGGACAGGGCAACACACCTTC; CDR3: CATSRGGTGQHTF; J: TRBJ1-2; D: TRBD1; V: TRBV15; size: NA
DNA: TGTGCCAGCACCAGAACCGGAGGCAGCTCCTACGAGCAGTACTTC; CDR3: CASTRTGGSSYEQYF; J: TRBJ2-7; D: NA; V: TRBV28; size: NA
DNA: TGCAGCGCCACGTTGGGTAGCAACACTGAAGCTTTCTTT; CDR3: CSATLGSNTEAFF; J: TRBJ1-1; D: NA; V: TRBV29-1; size: NA
DNA: TGTGCCAGCGGGGGGAGCTATAATTCACCCCTCCACTTT; CDR3: CASGGSYNSPLHF; J: TRBJ1-6; D: NA; V: TRBV25-1; size: NA
DNA: TGTGCCAGCAGAAAACAGGGGTTTACTGAAGCTTTCTTT; CDR3: CASRKQGFTEAFF; J: TRBJ1-1; D: TRBD1; V: TRBV13; size: few
DNA: TGTGCCAGCGCCCTTAGCGGGGGTCTGGATGAGCAGTTCTTC; CDR3: CASALSGGLDEQFF; J: TRBJ2-1; D: TRBD2; V: TRBV7-3; size: NA
DNA: TGTGCCAGTAGTATGGCCCTAAACAGGATGGGTGCCTACGAGCAGTACTTC; CDR3: CASSMALNRMGAYEQYF; J: TRBJ2-7; D: NA; V: TRBV19; size: NA
DNA: TGTGCCAGCAGCAGAGCGGGGGCCCTCAATTCACCCCTCCACTTT; CDR3: CASSRAGALNSPLHF; J: TRBJ1-6; D: NA; V: TRBV11-2; size: NA
DNA: TGTGCCAGCAGCCCTGGACAGGGGACGGCCGGCGGAACCGAGCAGTTCTTC; CDR3: CASSPGQGTAGGTEQFF; J: TRBJ2-1; D: TRBD1; V: TRBV7-3; size: NA
DNA: TGTGCCAGCTCAGACAGGGGCCGACCGAACACTGAAGCTTTCTTT; CDR3: CASSDRGRPNTEAFF; J: TRBJ1-1; D: TRBD1; V: TRBV18; size: NA
DNA: TGTGCCTGGGTAAAGCTTCACGGGACAGGGGCCACTGAAGCTTTCTTT; CDR3: CAWVKLHGTGATEAFF; J: TRBJ1-1; D: TRBD1; V: TRBV30; size: NA
DNA: TGCGCCAGCAGCTCGAACCCGCCGGGGGGGAAGACCCAGTACTTC; CDR3: CASSSNPPGGKTQYF; J: TRBJ2-5; D: TRBD2; V: TRBV5-1; size: NA